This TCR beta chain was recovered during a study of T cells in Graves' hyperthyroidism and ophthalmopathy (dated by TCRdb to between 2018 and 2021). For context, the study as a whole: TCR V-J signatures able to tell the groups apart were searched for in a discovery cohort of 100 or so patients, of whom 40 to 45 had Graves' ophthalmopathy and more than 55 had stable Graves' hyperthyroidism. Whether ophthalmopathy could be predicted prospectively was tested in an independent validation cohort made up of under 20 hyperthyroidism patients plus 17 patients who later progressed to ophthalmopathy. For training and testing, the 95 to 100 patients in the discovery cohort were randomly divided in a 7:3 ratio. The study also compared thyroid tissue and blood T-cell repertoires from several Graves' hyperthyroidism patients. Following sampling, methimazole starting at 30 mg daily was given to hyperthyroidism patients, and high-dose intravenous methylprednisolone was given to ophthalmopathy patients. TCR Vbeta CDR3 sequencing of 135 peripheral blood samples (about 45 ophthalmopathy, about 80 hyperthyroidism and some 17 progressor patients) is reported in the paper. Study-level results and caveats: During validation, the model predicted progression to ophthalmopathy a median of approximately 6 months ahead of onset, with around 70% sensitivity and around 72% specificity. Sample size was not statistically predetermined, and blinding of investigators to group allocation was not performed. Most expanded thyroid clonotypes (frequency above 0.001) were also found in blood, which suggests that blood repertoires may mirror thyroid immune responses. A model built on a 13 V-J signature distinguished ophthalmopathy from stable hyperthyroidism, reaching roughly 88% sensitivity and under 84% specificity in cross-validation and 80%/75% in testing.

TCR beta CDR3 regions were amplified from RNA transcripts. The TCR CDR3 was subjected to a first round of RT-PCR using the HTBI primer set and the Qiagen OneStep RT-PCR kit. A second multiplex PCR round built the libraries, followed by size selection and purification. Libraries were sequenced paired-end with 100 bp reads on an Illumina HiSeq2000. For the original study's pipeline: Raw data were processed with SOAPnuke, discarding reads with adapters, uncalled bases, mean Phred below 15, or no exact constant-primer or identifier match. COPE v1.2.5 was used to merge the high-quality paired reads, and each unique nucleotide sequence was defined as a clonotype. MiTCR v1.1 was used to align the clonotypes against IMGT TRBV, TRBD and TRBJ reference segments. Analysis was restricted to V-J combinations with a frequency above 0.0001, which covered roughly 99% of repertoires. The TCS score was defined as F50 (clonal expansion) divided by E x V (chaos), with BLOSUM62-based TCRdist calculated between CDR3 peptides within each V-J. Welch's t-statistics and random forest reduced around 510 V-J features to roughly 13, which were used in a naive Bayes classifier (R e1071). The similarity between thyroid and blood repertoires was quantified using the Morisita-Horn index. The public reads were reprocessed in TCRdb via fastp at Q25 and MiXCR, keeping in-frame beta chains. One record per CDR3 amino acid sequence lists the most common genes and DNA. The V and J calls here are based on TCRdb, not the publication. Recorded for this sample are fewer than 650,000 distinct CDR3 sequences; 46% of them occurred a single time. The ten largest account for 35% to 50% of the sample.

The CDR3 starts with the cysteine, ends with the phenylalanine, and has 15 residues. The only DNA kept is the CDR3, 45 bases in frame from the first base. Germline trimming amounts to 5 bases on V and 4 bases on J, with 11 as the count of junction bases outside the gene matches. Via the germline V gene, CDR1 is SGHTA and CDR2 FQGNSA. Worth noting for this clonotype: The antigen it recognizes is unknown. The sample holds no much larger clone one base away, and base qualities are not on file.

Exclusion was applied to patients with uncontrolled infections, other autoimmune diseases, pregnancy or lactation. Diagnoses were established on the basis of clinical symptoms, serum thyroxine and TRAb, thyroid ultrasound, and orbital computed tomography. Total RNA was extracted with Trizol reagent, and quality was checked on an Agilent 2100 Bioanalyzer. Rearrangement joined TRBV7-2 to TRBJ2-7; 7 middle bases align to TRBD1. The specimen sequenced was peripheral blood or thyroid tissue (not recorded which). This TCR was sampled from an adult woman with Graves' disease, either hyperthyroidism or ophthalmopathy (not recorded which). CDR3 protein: CASSVTTGISYEQYF. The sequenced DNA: TGTGCCAGCAGCGTAACGACAGGGATCTCTTACGAGCAGTACTTC.